Each of the 19 T cell receptor beta chains below was sequenced from the same sample in a study of T cell responses to AZD1222 COVID-19 vaccine. Method: immunoSEQ multiplex PCR; TCRdb's copy keeps in-frame clones and lacks some. The sample contains about 140,000 clones, around 90% of which appear only once. The source was peripheral blood, collected on day 0 of AZD1222 vaccination. These receptors originate from an adult in good health.

The J gene is TRBJ2-1, the V gene TRBV2, with D unresolved. Trimming took off 4 bases at V and 7 bases at J, with 8 bases between the two ends. The CDR3 covers 12 residues. Germline-derived CDR1 and CDR2 are SNHLY and FYNNEI. DNA of the CDR3: TGTGCCAGCAGTGTCCTAGTTAATGAGCAGTTCTTC. Encoded protein: CASSVLVNEQFF.

The CDR3 sequence: CASSDLRIGQSEAFF. The CDR3, as DNA: TGTGCCAGCAGTGACCTCCGGATCGGACAGTCCGAAGCTTTCTTT. The chain recombines TRBV2 with TRBJ1-1; a weak D match, TRBD1 (6 bases). V lost 3 bases, J lost 8 bases, and 19 bases lay in between. Germline lookup yields CDR1 SNHLY and CDR2 FYNNEI. The CDR3 sequence is 15 residues long.

The V gene is TRBV9, the J gene TRBJ2-3; the D gene is possibly TRBD2 (5 bases). V gave up 1 base and J gave up 0 bases, with 18 bases separating them. Looked up from germline, CDR1 is SGDLS and CDR2 is YYNGEE. The CDR3 extends over 18 amino acids. The CDR3 region is CASSVSGLLAISTDTQYF. CDR3 nucleotide sequence: TGTGCCAGCAGCGTAAGCGGCCTTCTGGCGATTAGCACAGATACGCAGTATTTT. The complete variable domain, with remaining parts taken from reference TRBV9 and TRBJ2-3, reads DSGVTQTPKHLITATGQRVTLRCSPRSGDLSVYWYQQSLDQGLQFLIQYYNGEERAKGNILERFSAQQFPDLHSELNLSSLELGDSALYFCASSVSGLLAISTDTQYFGPGTRLTVL.

This clone was counted a single time. The chain has TRBV28 and TRBJ1-1; D unclear. CDR3 size: 13 residues. Trimming stripped 3 bases from V and 1 base from J, with 6 bases between. The germline V gene encodes CDR1 MDHEN and CDR2 SYDVKM. The CDR3 DNA sequence: TGTGCCAGCAGTTTTTCCAGGAACACTGAAGCTTTCTTT. Translating it yields CASSFSRNTEAFF.

The chain carries TRBV29-1 and TRBJ2-2, with 8 bases that match TRBD2. This CDR3 is built from 15 residues. Germline CDR1 SQVTM, CDR2 ANQGSEA. V gave up 4 bases and J gave up 1 base; unmatched junction bases: 5. The CDR3 coding sequence is TGCAGCGTTGCCCAGGGACTAGAGAACACCGGGGAGCTGTTTTTT. As protein: CSVAQGLENTGELFF.

The chain is built from TRBV27 and TRBJ1-2; the D is unclear. V was clipped by 2 bases and J by 8 bases, with 12 bases between them. The germline V gene encodes CDR1 MNHEY and CDR2 SMNVEV (reference sequence). The CDR3 is 13 residues long. CDR3 nucleotides: TGTGCCAGCAGTTTAGGCCCAGGAATCGGCTACACCTTC. This translates into CASSLGPGIGYTF.

The genes are TRBV6-5 and TRBJ1-5, with a weak D call TRBD1 (5 bases). This CDR3 is 13 amino acids long. In germline, CDR1 is MNHEY, CDR2 SVGAGI. V was cut by 5 bases and J by 4 bases, with 9 bases left in between. The chain's CDR3 is CASSPGGNQPQHF. The CDR3 coding sequence is TGTGCCAGCAGTCCCGGGGGGAATCAGCCCCAGCATTTT.

The rearrangement uses TRBV6-6 and TRBJ1-1, with 7 positions matching TRBD1. The CDR3 is made up of 15 amino acids. The V gene's germline CDR1 is MNHNY and CDR2 SVGAGI (reference sequence). Trimming cost V 6 bases and J 0 bases; bases outside gene matches: 7. The CDR3 sequence is CASSQRQGMNTEAFF. CDR3 nucleotide sequence: TGTGCCAGCAGCCAAAGACAGGGAATGAACACTGAAGCTTTCTTT.

The chain employs TRBV6-4 and TRBJ2-3; unclear D gene. The CDR3 covers 13 residues. Trimming took off 2 bases at V and 2 bases at J, with 5 bases between the two ends. Per the germline V gene, CDR1 is MRHNA and CDR2 is SNTAGT. The CDR3 DNA reads as TGTGCCAGCAGTGACCGAATCACAGATACGCAGTATTTT. Amino acids: CASSDRITDTQYF.

CDR3 in amino acids: CASSYLGYDTQYF. The CDR3, as DNA: TGTGCCAGCAGTTACTTAGGGTACGATACGCAGTATTTT. This sequence joins TRBV6-5 and TRBJ2-3; no definite D call. The CDR3 loop spans 13 amino acids. V was cut by 1 base and J by 6 bases, with 8 bases left in between. The germline gives CDR1 MNHEY, CDR2 SVGAGI.

The J gene is TRBJ1-2, the V gene TRBV28; D call uncertain. The CDR3 totals 14 residues. The V gene lost 8 bases and the J gene lost 0 bases, with 13 bases spanning the gap. Germline-derived CDR1 and CDR2 are MDHEN and SYDVKM. CDR3 amino acids: CASRVSKANYGYTF. The CDR3 DNA follows: TGTGCCAGCCGAGTTTCAAAAGCTAACTATGGCTACACCTTC.

The V gene is TRBV29-1, the J gene TRBJ2-7; D remains unclear. This CDR3 is 12 amino acids long. CDR1 and CDR2 from the germline V gene are SQVTM and ANQGSEA. Trimming cost V 4 bases and J 0 bases, with 7 bases left between them. The CDR3 is CSVGASSYEQYF. The CDR3 DNA is TGCAGCGTTGGGGCCAGCTCCTACGAGCAGTACTTC.

The V call is TRBV7-3, the J call TRBJ2-5, with 7 bases lining up with TRBD1. Germline V gene sequence: CDR1 SGHTA, CDR2 FQGTGA. The length of the CDR3 is 16 residues. With V trimmed by 2 bases and J by 2 bases, 8 bases remained unmatched. The CDR3 region has the DNA TGTGCCAGCAGCTTAGCCGGGACAGCTAGACAAGAGACCCAGTACTTC. It specifies CASSLAGTARQETQYF.

The V gene is TRBV5-5, the J gene TRBJ2-1, with D hard to call. The CDR3 spans 18 residues. Per the germline V gene, CDR1 is SGHKS and CDR2 is YYEKEE (reference sequence). Trimming shortened V by 0 bases and J by 4 bases, and 20 bases separated the two germline ends. CDR3 bases: TGTGCCAGCAGCTTGGGGTCTTTACGAACACTTACATACAATGAGCAGTTCTTC. Protein product: CASSLGSLRTLTYNEQFF.

This chain uses TRBV10-3 with TRBJ2-5; D gene unclear. The CDR3 runs to 16 residues. The V gene lost 6 bases and the J gene lost 1 base, with 18 bases spanning the gap. The germline V gene encodes CDR1 ENHRY and CDR2 SYGVKD. The CDR3 spells CAISPRKCRTQETQYF. The CDR3 DNA is TGTGCCATCAGCCCCAGGAAATGCAGAACCCAAGAGACCCAGTACTTC.

The rearrangement uses TRBV2 and TRBJ2-7; a possible D gene is TRBD1 (5 bases). This CDR3 spans 14 amino acids. V shed 7 bases and J shed 2 bases, with 15 bases lying between them. Germline lookup yields CDR1 SNHLY and CDR2 FYNNEI. The CDR3 sequence is CASIDDRAAYEQYF. CDR3 in DNA: TGTGCCAGCATTGACGACAGAGCCGCCTACGAGCAGTACTTC.

The chain uses TRBV27 and TRBJ2-7, with D perhaps matching TRBD1 (5 bases). The germline V gene encodes CDR1 MNHEY and CDR2 SMNVEV (reference sequence). Trimming pared 6 bases from V and 1 base from J, leaving 13 bases between. The length of the CDR3 is 14 residues. The CDR3 nucleotides are TGTGCCAGCAGCCCCAGGGAAGGGTCCTACGAGCAGTACTTC. Its translation: CASSPREGSYEQYF.

This chain links TRBV3-1 (or the pseudogene TRBV3-2) with TRBJ1-1, with a possible D match to TRBD1 (5 bases). V lost 4 bases to trimming and J lost 5 bases, with 11 bases between them. Per germline, CDR1 LGHDT and CDR2 YNNKEL (reference sequence). The CDR3 sequence is 13 residues long. CDR3 protein: CASSPGGGTEAFF. In DNA form, the CDR3 reads TGTGCCAGCAGCCCTGGGGGAGGTACTGAAGCTTTCTTT.

The rearrangement links TRBV20-1 to TRBJ1-1, with D maybe TRBD1 (5 bases). CDR1 is DFQATT and CDR2 is SNEGSKA in the germline V gene (reference sequence). V lost 3 bases and J lost 6, with 8 bases in between. The CDR3 totals 11 residues. This chain's CDR3 is CSARGEAEAFF. The CDR3 DNA is TGCAGTGCTAGGGGGGAGGCTGAAGCTTTCTTT.